This TCR beta chain derives from a study of T-cell reconstitution after alpha-beta-depleted transplantation in children. Points from the study as a whole: Newly generated T cells supplied most T-cell counts and diversity one year post-transplant. Surviving recipient T cells and intrathymic progenitors accounted for some patients' high TCRbeta diversity at day 60.

Unique molecular identifiers were used in preparing the TCRbeta library. Each CDR3 protein is one row after TCRdb ran MiXCR on the PCR reads. Among some 300,000 distinct CDR3 sequences listed, about 9.5% were seen once. On this clonotype itself: Its antigen is not known.

The CDR3 runs to 14 residues. V was pared by 9 bases and J by 6 bases, with 9 bases of the junction left unmatched. Germline lookup yields CDR1 LNHNV and CDR2 YYDKDF (reference sequence). The starting material was PBMCs, obtained before TCRalphabeta/CD19-depleted stem cell transplant. The chain employs TRBV15 and TRBJ2-2; 8 bases map to TRBD2. This clonotype originated in a boy less than two years old with acute myeloid leukemia, due to receive a stem cell transplant. The DNA for the CDR3 is TGTGCCACGGAGGGGCGGGAGGTGGCCGGGGAGCTGTTTTTT. Residues: CATEGREVAGELFF.